This T cell receptor (beta chain) was recovered during a study of post-analysis software for immune sequencing data. Study-level background: Relapsing-remitting, secondary progressive and progressive-relapsing forms made up the multiple sclerosis disease courses.

CDR1 and CDR2 (germline): MNHEY, SVGEGT. CDR3 length: 12 amino acids. V shed 0 bases and J shed 7 bases, with 4 bases lying between them. Included in the TCR beta cDNA libraries were unique molecular identifiers. Each batch of about 0.95 to 11 million T cells produced 500,000 to 600,000 cDNA molecules. TCRdb re-analysed the PCR reads in MiXCR, keeping a single row per CDR3 protein. In the table there are 150,000 to 200,000 distinct CDR3 sequences, about 32% of which are singletons. This clonotype was picked up a small number of times. Its specificity is not known. Study-level findings and limits: Batch-mates among the samples co-clustered strongly by F measure. Higher frequency in patients than in controls was seen for five TRBV segments, with TRBV5-6, TRBV5-1 and TRBV20-1 among them. A significant reduction in normalized Chao1 diversity was observed in multiple sclerosis patients versus controls.

The V and J genes are TRBV6-2 or TRBV6-3 and TRBJ1-5; D gene unclear. The sequence derives from a girl aged 10-17 years with multiple sclerosis. The sample comprised blood. The DNA for the CDR3 is TGTGCCAGCAGTTACTCCTGGCAGCCCCAGCATTTT. It translates to CASSYSWQPQHF.